Listed below are T cell receptor beta chains from one sample, sequenced in a study of T cell repertoires in cytomegalovirus infection. For these TCRs, the target antigens are not known. TCRdb re-called the reads through MiXCR, storing one row per CDR3 protein. The profile shows around 50,000 distinct CDR3 sequences, roughly a fifth of them singletons. Sequencing was performed on CD8+ T cells from cultured PBMCs, taken from culture after CMV antigen stimulation. The source of these receptors is a human donor in good health (CMV status not recorded). Some clones in this sample may be carry-over from other donors' samples. CDR3s include the opening cysteine and the closing phenylalanine or tryptophan. The D gene is left open where the match is weak. Size is stated for part of the rows, as once, few or many counts, or as a class when the clone is expanded.

v_call	d_call	clone_size	j_call	cdr3_aa	cdr3_nt
TRBV7-3	NA	NA	TRBJ2-1	CASSRVGQPEQFF	TGTGCCAGCAGCCGGGTCGGGCAGCCTGAGCAGTTCTTC
TRBV7-6	TRBD2	NA	TRBJ2-7	CASSLDGGRSYEQYF	TGTGCCAGCAGCTTAGATGGCGGGAGGAGCTACGAGCAGTACTTC
TRBV7-2	TRBD2	few	TRBJ2-3	CASSLVWGGTLNTDTQYF	TGTGCCAGCAGCTTAGTTTGGGGGGGGACCTTGAACACAGATACGCAGTATTTT
TRBV7-6	NA	NA	TRBJ2-3	CASSLAPTETDTQYF	TGTGCCAGCAGCTTAGCGCCCACAGAGACAGATACGCAGTATTTT
TRBV12-3/TRBV12-4	TRBD2	few	TRBJ2-7	CASSKSLAGDPYEQYF	TGTGCCAGCAGCAAAAGTCTAGCGGGGGATCCCTACGAGCAGTACTTC
TRBV19	NA	few	TRBJ2-1	CASSMGGYNEQFF	TGTGCCAGTAGTATGGGTGGATACAATGAGCAGTTCTTC
TRBV28	NA	NA	TRBJ2-7	CASGLGAGSNEQYF	TGTGCCAGCGGGTTAGGGGCAGGGTCCAACGAGCAGTACTTC
TRBV7-2	NA	NA	TRBJ1-4	CASSLVSVTANEKLFF	TGTGCCAGCAGCTTAGTGAGCGTGACGGCTAATGAAAAACTGTTTTTT
TRBV27	NA	many	TRBJ2-7	CASAGTTVYEQYF	TGTGCCAGCGCCGGGACAACCGTCTACGAGCAGTACTTC
TRBV6-5	NA	few	TRBJ2-7	CASSYSATHSYEQYF	TGTGCCAGCAGTTACTCGGCCACCCACTCCTACGAGCAGTACTTC
TRBV15	TRBD1	many	TRBJ1-2	CATSTRDSNYGYTF	TGTGCCACCAGCACCCGGGACAGTAACTATGGCTACACCTTC
TRBV6-2/TRBV6-3	NA	few	TRBJ2-1	CASGPLSSYNEQFF	TGTGCCAGCGGACCTTTGAGCTCCTACAATGAGCAGTTCTTC
TRBV7-3	NA	NA	TRBJ2-1	CASSLSPPGNPLYNEQFF	TGTGCCAGCAGCTTAAGCCCCCCAGGAAACCCCCTCTACAATGAGCAGTTCTTC
TRBV7-8	TRBD1	NA	TRBJ1-5	CASSTGQGGQPQHF	TGTGCCAGCAGCACCGGACAGGGGGGACAGCCCCAGCATTTT
TRBV12-3/TRBV12-4	NA	NA	TRBJ2-1	CASSLANEQFF	TGTGCCAGCAGTTTGGCCAATGAGCAGTTCTTC
TRBV7-2	NA	many	TRBJ1-1	CASSLTGVREAFF	TGTGCCAGCAGCTTGACGGGGGTGAGGGAAGCTTTCTTT
TRBV28	NA	few	TRBJ2-2	CASSAKVIRVDTGELFF	TGTGCCAGCAGCGCTAAGGTCATCAGGGTCGACACCGGGGAGCTGTTTTTT
TRBV6-2/TRBV6-3	NA	NA	TRBJ2-7	CASSYLRTTSYEQYF	TGTGCCAGCAGTTACCTTCGGACTACCAGTTACGAGCAGTACTTC
TRBV7-6	NA	NA	TRBJ2-5	CASSQEPGNFKETQYF	TGTGCCAGCAGCCAGGAGCCAGGGAATTTTAAAGAGACCCAGTACTTC
TRBV7-3	NA	NA	TRBJ1-1	CASSPGGAGTEAFF	TGTGCCAGCAGCCCCGGGGGCGCGGGCACTGAAGCTTTCTTT
TRBV6-1	NA	once	TRBJ2-1	CASTPGGMYNEQFF	TGTGCCAGCACCCCAGGGGGGATGTACAATGAGCAGTTCTTC
TRBV7-9	TRBD2	NA	TRBJ2-7	CASSLQISGGSHEQYF	TGTGCCAGCAGCTTACAGATAAGCGGGGGGTCCCACGAGCAGTACTTC
TRBV15	NA	few	TRBJ2-1	CATSRDRDEQFF	TGTGCCACCAGCAGAGATCGGGATGAGCAGTTCTTC
TRBV6-8	NA	few	TRBJ2-1	CASRRWTASSYNEQFF	TGTGCCAGCAGGCGCTGGACAGCGAGCTCCTACAATGAGCAGTTCTTC
TRBV28	NA	NA	TRBJ1-1	CASTLTVFATEAFF	TGTGCCAGCACCTTGACAGTTTTCGCCACTGAAGCTTTCTTT
TRBV11-2	TRBD2	NA	TRBJ2-5	CASRPSGTQETQYF	TGTGCCAGCAGACCTAGCGGGACCCAAGAGACCCAGTACTTC
TRBV12-3/TRBV12-4	NA	NA	TRBJ1-1	CASSHTSNTEAFF	TGTGCCAGCAGCCATACTTCGAACACTGAAGCTTTCTTT
TRBV12-5	NA	few	TRBJ2-2	CASGSGAANTGELFF	TGTGCTAGTGGCTCCGGGGCCGCGAACACCGGGGAGCTGTTTTTT
TRBV7-2	NA	few	TRBJ1-1	CASRTRVGNTEAFF	TGTGCTAGCCGTACCAGGGTCGGGAACACTGAAGCTTTCTTT
TRBV12-3/TRBV12-4	NA	NA	TRBJ2-2	CASMWRNTGELFF	TGTGCCAGCATGTGGAGGAACACCGGGGAGCTGTTTTTT
TRBV7-8	NA	many	TRBJ1-1	CASSYRGASNTEAFF	TGTGCCAGCAGCTACCGCGGGGCCTCTAACACTGAAGCTTTCTTT
TRBV19	TRBD2	NA	TRBJ2-1	CASSLTSGGVQFF	TGTGCCAGTAGTTTGACTAGCGGGGGGGTTCAGTTCTTC
TRBV12-3/TRBV12-4	TRBD2	many	TRBJ2-5	CASSTRLALDQETQYF	TGTGCCAGCAGTACGCGACTAGCACTGGACCAAGAGACCCAGTACTTC
TRBV7-2	NA	NA	TRBJ1-2	CASSSDNYGYTF	TGTGCCAGCAGCTCTGACAACTATGGCTACACCTTC
TRBV27	NA	NA	TRBJ1-6	CASSNRDTSSYNSPLHF	TGTGCCAGCAGTAACCGGGACACGAGCTCCTATAATTCACCCCTCCACTTT
TRBV12-3/TRBV12-4	NA	NA	TRBJ1-5	CASSPLDRYNQPQHF	TGTGCCAGCAGTCCCCTCGACAGATACAATCAGCCCCAGCATTTT
TRBV27	NA	few	TRBJ2-7	CASKYEQYF	TGTGCCAGCAAGTACGAGCAGTACTTC
TRBV19	TRBD2	NA	TRBJ2-3	CASSITSGARTDTQYF	TGTGCCAGTAGTATCACTAGCGGGGCACGCACAGATACGCAGTATTTT
TRBV4-1	TRBD2	many	TRBJ2-7	CASSQVGGLAENYEQYF	TGCGCCAGCAGCCAAGTGGGGGGACTAGCGGAAAACTACGAGCAGTACTTC
TRBV6-5	NA	many	TRBJ1-2	CASKSTGFYGYTF	TGTGCCAGCAAATCGACGGGTTTTTATGGCTACACCTTC
TRBV7-2	NA	NA	TRBJ2-7	CASVLGFEQYF	TGTGCCAGCGTCCTGGGATTCGAGCAGTACTTC
TRBV28	NA	few	TRBJ2-7	CASSLSTTGISYEQYF	TGTGCCAGCAGTTTATCGACCACAGGGATTTCCTACGAGCAGTACTTC
TRBV27	NA	NA	TRBJ2-7	CATTRGYEQYF	TGTGCCACCACACGAGGGTACGAGCAGTACTTC
TRBV20-1	NA	NA	TRBJ2-7	CSARGALDYEQYF	TGCAGTGCTAGGGGCGCACTCGACTACGAGCAGTACTTC
TRBV15	TRBD1	NA	TRBJ2-7	CATSTRDSRSYEQYF	TGTGCCACCAGCACCAGGGACAGTCGCTCCTACGAGCAGTACTTC
TRBV7-9	TRBD2	NA	TRBJ2-7	CASSAQTSVEQYF	TGTGCCAGCAGCGCACAGACTAGCGTCGAGCAGTACTTC
TRBV11-2	TRBD2	NA	TRBJ2-3	CASSLEAGNTQYF	TGTGCCAGCAGCTTAGAAGCGGGGAATACGCAGTATTTT
TRBV6-2/TRBV6-3	NA	NA	TRBJ2-7	CASSPLNKIRGHYEQYF	TGTGCCAGCAGTCCACTGAATAAAATCCGGGGCCACTACGAGCAGTACTTC
TRBV7-2	TRBD2	NA	TRBJ2-3	CASNLLAGLFTDTQYF	TGTGCCAGCAACCTCCTAGCGGGCCTATTCACAGATACGCAGTATTTT
TRBV6-5	NA	medium-sized	TRBJ1-1	CASSYSDQNTEAFF	TGTGCCAGCAGTTACTCAGACCAGAACACTGAAGCTTTCTTT
TRBV6-4	NA	few	TRBJ2-2	CASSITGADTGELFF	TGTGCCAGCAGTATTACGGGGGCCGACACCGGGGAGCTGTTTTTT
TRBV28	NA	many	TRBJ1-1	CASSLLRWGTEAFF	TGTGCCAGCAGCCTACTGAGGTGGGGCACTGAAGCTTTCTTT
TRBV20-1	TRBD2	NA	TRBJ2-1	CSARPWKTSGPDNEQFF	TGCAGTGCTAGACCCTGGAAGACTAGCGGGCCCGACAATGAGCAGTTCTTC
TRBV5-5	NA	NA	TRBJ1-1	CASSFRLGYTEAFF	TGTGCCAGCAGCTTCAGGTTGGGGTACACTGAAGCTTTCTTT